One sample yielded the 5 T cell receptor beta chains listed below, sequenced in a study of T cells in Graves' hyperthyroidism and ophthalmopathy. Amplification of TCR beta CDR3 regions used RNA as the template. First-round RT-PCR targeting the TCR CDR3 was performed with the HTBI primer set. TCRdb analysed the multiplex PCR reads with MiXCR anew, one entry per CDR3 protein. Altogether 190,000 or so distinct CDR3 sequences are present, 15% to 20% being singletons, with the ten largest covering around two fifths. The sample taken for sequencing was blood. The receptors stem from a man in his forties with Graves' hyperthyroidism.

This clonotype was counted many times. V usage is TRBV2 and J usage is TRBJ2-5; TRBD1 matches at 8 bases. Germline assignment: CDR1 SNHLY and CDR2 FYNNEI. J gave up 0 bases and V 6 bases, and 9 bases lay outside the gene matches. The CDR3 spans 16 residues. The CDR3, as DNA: TGTGCCAGCAGGTCCCGACAGGGGACGTACCAAGAGACCCAGTACTTC. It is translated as CASRSRQGTYQETQYF.

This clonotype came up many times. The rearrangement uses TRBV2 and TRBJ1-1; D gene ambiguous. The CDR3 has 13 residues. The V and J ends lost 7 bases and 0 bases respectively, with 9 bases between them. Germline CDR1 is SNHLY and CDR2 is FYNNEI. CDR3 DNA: TGTGCCAGCATTGACGGGGTGAACACTGAAGCTTTCTTT. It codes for CASIDGVNTEAFF.

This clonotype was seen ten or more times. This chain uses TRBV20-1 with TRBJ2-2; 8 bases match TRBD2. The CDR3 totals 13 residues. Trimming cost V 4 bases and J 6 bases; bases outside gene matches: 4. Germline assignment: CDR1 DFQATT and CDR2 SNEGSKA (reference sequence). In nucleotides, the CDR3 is TGCAGTGCTATCGGGGGGGCAGCCGGGGAGCTGTTTTTT. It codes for CSAIGGAAGELFF.

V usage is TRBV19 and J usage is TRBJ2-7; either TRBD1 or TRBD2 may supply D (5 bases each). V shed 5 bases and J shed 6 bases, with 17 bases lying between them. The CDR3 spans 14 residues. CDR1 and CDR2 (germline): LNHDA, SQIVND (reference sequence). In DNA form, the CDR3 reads TGTGCCAGTAGTCCCCGGGACCGGATGGGCGAGCAGTACTTC. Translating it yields CASSPRDRMGEQYF.

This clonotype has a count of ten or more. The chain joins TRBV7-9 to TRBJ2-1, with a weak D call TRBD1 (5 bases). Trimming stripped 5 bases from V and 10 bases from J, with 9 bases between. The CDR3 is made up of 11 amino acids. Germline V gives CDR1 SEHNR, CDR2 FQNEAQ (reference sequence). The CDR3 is CASSLQGEQFF. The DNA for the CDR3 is TGTGCCAGCAGCCTTCAGGGCGAGCAGTTCTTC.